The 18 T cell receptor beta chains below come from one sample, sequenced in a study of blood T cell repertoires in COVID-19. Sequenced by immunoSEQ multiplex PCR; TCRdb stores in-frame clones only, minus some. The repertoire holds about 210,000 clones, roughly 82% seen once, with approximately 12% in the top ten. The sequencing input was peripheral blood. The source of these receptors is a woman aged 35 to 49 with acute or convalescent COVID-19.

This sequence joins TRBV5-4 and TRBJ1-1; a weak D match, TRBD1 (5 bases). CDR3 length equals 16 residues. The germline V gene encodes CDR1 SGHNT and CDR2 YYREEE (reference sequence). V gave up 0 bases and J gave up 3 bases, with 15 bases separating them. The CDR3 loop is CASSLGGLGVDTEAFF. The CDR3 bases are TGTGCCAGCAGCTTGGGGGGACTAGGGGTTGACACTGAAGCTTTCTTT.

This chain connects TRBV29-1 to TRBJ2-1, with a tentative D call TRBD2 (5 bases). Trimming took 4 bases from V and 6 from J, leaving 13 bases between them. CDR1 and CDR2 from the germline V gene are SQVTM and ANQGSEA. The length of the CDR3 is 13 residues. The CDR3 here is CSVAGILTNEQFF. The DNA of the CDR3 is TGCAGCGTTGCGGGAATCCTTACCAATGAGCAGTTCTTC.

J is TRBJ1-5 and V is TRBV28, with 7 bases fitting TRBD1. Germline loops: CDR1 MDHEN, CDR2 SYDVKM. J lost 4 bases, V lost 5 bases, and 11 bases had no gene match. This CDR3 has 16 residues. Here the CDR3 DNA reads TGTGCCAGCAGTCGAAGTGGGGCAGGGGGTAATCAGCCCCAGCATTTT. Its protein is CASSRSGAGGNQPQHF. The variable domain in full, completed from reference TRBV28 and TRBJ1-5, reads DVKVTQSSRYLVKRTGEKVFLECVQDMDHENMFWYRQDPGLGLRLIYFSYDVKMKEKGDIPEGYSVSREKKERFSLILESASTNQTSMYLCASSRSGAGGNQPQHFGDGTRLSIL.

This clone was counted a few times. The V call is TRBV11-2, the J call TRBJ2-3; 9 nucleotides match TRBD2. Trimming cost V 2 bases and J 6 bases; bases outside gene matches: 12. From germline, CDR1 is SGHAT and CDR2 FQNNGV. The CDR3 sequence is 17 residues long. The CDR3 DNA sequence: TGTGCCAGCAGCTTATGGAGGCGGGGGGGCCAGGGCGATACGCAGTATTTT. Protein: CASSLWRRGGQGDTQYF.

This chain uses TRBV12-3 or TRBV12-4 with TRBJ1-1; D perhaps matches TRBD1 (5 bases). This CDR3 comprises 13 residues. Trimming took 7 bases from V and 4 from J, leaving 13 bases between them. CDR3 nucleotides: TGTGCCAGCATCGACCAGGGTATCACTGAAGCTTTCTTT. Amino acids: CASIDQGITEAFF.

V usage is TRBV5-6 and J usage is TRBJ2-4; D gene ambiguous. V lost 6 bases and J 0 bases, leaving 10 bases between the germline ends. CDR3 size: 14 residues. Germline V gene sequence: CDR1 SGHDT, CDR2 YYEEEE. CDR3 amino acids: CASIKRVAKNIQYF. The DNA for the CDR3 is TGTGCCAGCATCAAACGGGTAGCCAAAAACATTCAGTACTTC.

V is TRBV6-5 and J is TRBJ2-1, with D maybe TRBD2 (6 bases). CDR1 MNHEY and CDR2 SVGAGI come from the germline V gene. V shed 5 bases and J shed 6 bases, with 11 bases lying between them. The CDR3 covers 13 residues. The CDR3 DNA sequence: TGTGCCAGCAGTCAACTAGCAACCAATGAGCAGTTCTTC. This translates into CASSQLATNEQFF.

This clone was picked up one time. The chain recombines TRBV27 with TRBJ2-3; 8 bases map to TRBD1. Germline V gene sequence: CDR1 MNHEY, CDR2 SMNVEV (reference sequence). V trimming: 7 bases; J trimming: 1 base; junction bases outside the gene matches: 1. CDR3 length: 13 residues. The CDR3 sequence: CASKTGGTDTQYF. The CDR3 DNA follows: TGTGCCAGCAAGACAGGGGGCACAGATACGCAGTATTTT.

A few counts support this clone. This sequence joins TRBV7-2 and TRBJ2-7; TRBD2 might be the D (6 bases). Looked up from germline, CDR1 is SGHTA and CDR2 is FQGNSA. The CDR3 consists of 15 residues. Trimming cost V 0 bases and J 6 bases, with 15 bases left between them. In nucleotides, the CDR3 is TGTGCCAGCAGCTTAGCGGGGGACTCCCGGGGCGAGCAGTACTTC. Translation: CASSLAGDSRGEQYF.

This chain joins TRBV5-6 and TRBJ1-1; D not certain. The CDR3 is made up of 14 amino acids. The germline V and J ends were trimmed by 7 bases and 3 bases, with 16 bases remaining between them. Germline values: CDR1 SGHDT, CDR2 YYEEEE. Written as DNA, the CDR3 is TGTGCCAGCCGTTCGGAGCGAGGTTACACTGAAGCTTTCTTT. This gives the protein CASRSERGYTEAFF.

The chain combines TRBV27 with TRBJ2-7; 14 bases map to TRBD2. The CDR3 extends over 15 amino acids. V was pared by 3 bases and J by 3 bases, with 1 base of the junction left unmatched. Germline V gene sequence: CDR1 MNHEY, CDR2 SMNVEV (reference sequence). This CDR3 reads CASSLGLAGVYEQYF. The CDR3 DNA reads TGTGCCAGCAGTTTGGGACTAGCGGGAGTCTACGAGCAGTACTTC.

Comment on this clone: Other DNA sequences of this sample code for an identical CDR3. The chain uses TRBV15 and TRBJ2-6; the D is unclear. There are 15 residues in the CDR3. Per germline, CDR1 LNHNV and CDR2 YYDKDF (reference sequence). Deletions cut 5 bases from V and 4 bases from J, with 12 bases between. The CDR3 DNA reads TGTGCCACCAGCCCTCGAGGCCCCGGGGCCAACGTCCTGACTTTC. Amino acids: CATSPRGPGANVLTF.

V gene TRBV27 combines with J gene TRBJ2-7; D is perhaps TRBD2 (5 bases). Germline CDR1 MNHEY, CDR2 SMNVEV (reference sequence). This CDR3 contains 14 residues. V was pared by 4 bases and J by 3 bases, with 13 bases between. The chain's CDR3 is CASSSWTSGYEQYF. DNA for the CDR3: TGTGCCAGCAGTTCCTGGACTTCGGGCTACGAGCAGTACTTC.

In DNA, the CDR3 is TGCGCCAGCAGCCAAGATCGAGAACCGGGACAGGGATTCTACGAGCAGTACTTC. It yields the protein CASSQDREPGQGFYEQYF. The chain joins TRBV4-1 to TRBJ2-7, with TRBD1 matching over 9 bases. V shed 0 bases and J 3 bases; nucleotides not matched to a gene: 12. The CDR3 consists of 18 residues. In germline, CDR1 is MGHRA, CDR2 YSYEKL.

The J gene is TRBJ2-3, the V gene TRBV2; 7 bases agree with TRBD1. Unmatched junction bases numbered 3, after V lost 5 bases and J lost 4 bases. CDR3 size: 13 residues. CDR1 and CDR2 from the germline V gene are SNHLY and FYNNEI. The CDR3 DNA reads as TGTGCCAGCAGTAGACAGGGATCAGATACGCAGTATTTT. This translates into CASSRQGSDTQYF. Filled out from reference TRBV2 and TRBJ2-3, the complete variable domain reads EPEVTQTPSHQVTQMGQEVILRCVPISNHLYFYWYRQILGQKVEFLVSFYNNEISEKSEIFDDQFSVERPDGSNFTLKIRSTKLEDSAMYFCASSRQGSDTQYFGPGTRLTVL.

This chain links TRBV5-4 with TRBJ2-1; D is unresolved. The CDR3 covers 16 residues. Germline V gene data show CDR1 as SGHNT and CDR2 as YYREEE (reference sequence). V lost 1 base, J lost 3 bases, and 14 bases lay in between. The CDR3: CASSLSYDSNYNEQFF. The CDR3 DNA sequence: TGTGCCAGCAGCTTGAGCTACGACTCGAACTACAATGAGCAGTTCTTC.

The genes are TRBV7-2 and TRBJ2-2, with 7 bases identical to TRBD2. The V segment lost 4 bases and the J segment 5 bases; nucleotides outside the gene matches: 10. The V gene's germline CDR1 is SGHTA and CDR2 FQGNSA. The CDR3 contains 16 residues. CDR3 amino acids: CASSSSGKVRTGELFF. CDR3 nucleotide sequence: TGTGCCAGCAGCTCGAGCGGGAAAGTGAGGACCGGGGAGCTGTTTTTT.

The J gene is TRBJ2-1, the V gene TRBV7-9; 10 bases align to TRBD1. Germline V CDR1 and CDR2: SEHNR, FQNEAQ (reference sequence). The CDR3 is 17 residues long. Trimming took 1 base from V and 6 from J; bases not matched to a gene: 9. DNA for the CDR3: TGTGCCAGCAGCTTAGAAAGGGACAGGACAGGGGGCAATGAGCAGTTCTTC. Amino acid sequence: CASSLERDRTGGNEQFF.